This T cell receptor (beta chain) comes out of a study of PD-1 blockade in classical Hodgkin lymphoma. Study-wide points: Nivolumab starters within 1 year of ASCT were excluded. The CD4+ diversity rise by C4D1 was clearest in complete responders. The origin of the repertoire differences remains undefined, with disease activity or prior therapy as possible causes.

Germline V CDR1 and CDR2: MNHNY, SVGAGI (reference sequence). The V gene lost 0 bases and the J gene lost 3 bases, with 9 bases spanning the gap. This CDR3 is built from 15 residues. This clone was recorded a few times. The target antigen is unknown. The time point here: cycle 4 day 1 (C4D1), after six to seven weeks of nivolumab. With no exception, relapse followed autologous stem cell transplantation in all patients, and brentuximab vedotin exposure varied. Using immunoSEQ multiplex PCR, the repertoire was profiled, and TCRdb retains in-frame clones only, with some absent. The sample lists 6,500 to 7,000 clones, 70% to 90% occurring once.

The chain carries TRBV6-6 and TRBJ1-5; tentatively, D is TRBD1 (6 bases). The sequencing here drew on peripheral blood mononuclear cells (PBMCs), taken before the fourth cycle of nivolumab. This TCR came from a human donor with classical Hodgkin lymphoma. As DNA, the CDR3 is TGTGCCAGCAGTTACTCAGGGGGAAACAATCAGCCCCAGCATTTT. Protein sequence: CASSYSGGNNQPQHF.